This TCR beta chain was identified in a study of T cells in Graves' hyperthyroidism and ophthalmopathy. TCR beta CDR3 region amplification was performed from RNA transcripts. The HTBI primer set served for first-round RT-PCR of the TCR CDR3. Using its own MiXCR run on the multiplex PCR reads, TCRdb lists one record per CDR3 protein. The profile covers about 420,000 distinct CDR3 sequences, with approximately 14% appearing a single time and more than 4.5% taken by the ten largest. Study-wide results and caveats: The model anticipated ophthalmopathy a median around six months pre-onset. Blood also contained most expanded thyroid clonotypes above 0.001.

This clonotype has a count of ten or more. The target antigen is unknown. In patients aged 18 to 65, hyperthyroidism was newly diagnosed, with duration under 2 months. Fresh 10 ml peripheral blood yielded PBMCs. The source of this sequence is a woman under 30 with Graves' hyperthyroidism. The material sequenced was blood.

CDR3 sequence reads: CASSLSREGGLFF. The CDR3 coding sequence is TGTGCCAGCAGCCTCTCAAGGGAAGGAGGACTGTTTTTT. This rearrangement joins TRBV3-1 to TRBJ1-4; no firm D call. The V and J ends lost 4 bases and 13 bases respectively, with 16 bases between them. This CDR3 contains 13 residues. CDR1 is LGHDT and CDR2 is YNNKEL in the germline V gene (reference sequence).